This TCR beta chain was recorded in a study of early T cells in non-severe SARS-CoV-2 infection. Overall study context: Unsorted whole-blood RNA was sequenced in bulk, leaving chains unpaired. Study results and caveats: In VDJdb matching, anti-spike CD8 responses were favored while private and CD4 specificities went missing.

Researchers tagged individual cDNA molecules with unique molecular identifiers. Via MiXCR, TCRdb re-called the 5' RACE reads, giving one row per CDR3 protein. The data contain 70,000 to 85,000 distinct CDR3 sequences, 13% of them singletons. There are a few counts of this clonotype. Its specificity is not known. The CDR3 totals 17 residues. CDR1 and CDR2 from the germline V gene are SGHRS and YFSETQ. V shed 0 bases and J 2 bases; nucleotides not matched to a gene: 7. The sample consisted of whole blood. The chain recombines TRBV5-1 with TRBJ2-7; 11 positions agree with TRBD2. The origin of this receptor is an adult who was a healthcare worker with PCR-confirmed SARS-CoV-2 infection or an uninfected control (not recorded which). DNA for the CDR3: TGCGCCAGCAGCTTGGTGGGACGACTAGCGGGGCCCTACGAGCAGTACTTC. This encodes CASSLVGRLAGPYEQYF.